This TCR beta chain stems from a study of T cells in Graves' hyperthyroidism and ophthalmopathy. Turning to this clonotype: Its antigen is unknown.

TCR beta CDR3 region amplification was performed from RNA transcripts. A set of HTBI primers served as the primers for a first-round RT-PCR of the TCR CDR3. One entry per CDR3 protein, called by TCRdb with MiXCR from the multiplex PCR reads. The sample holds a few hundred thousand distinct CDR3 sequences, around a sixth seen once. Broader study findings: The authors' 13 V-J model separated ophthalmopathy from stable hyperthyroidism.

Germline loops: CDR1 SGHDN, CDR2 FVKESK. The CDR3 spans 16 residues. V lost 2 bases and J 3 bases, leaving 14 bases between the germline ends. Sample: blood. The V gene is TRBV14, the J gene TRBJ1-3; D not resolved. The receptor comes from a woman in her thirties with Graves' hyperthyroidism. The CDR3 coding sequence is TGTGCCAGCAGCCAAAGACCCTATATAGGTGGAAACACCATATATTTT. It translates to CASSQRPYIGGNTIYF.